The rows below give T cell receptor beta chains drawn from one sample of a study of identical twins. Using its own MiXCR run on the 5' RACE reads, TCRdb lists one record per CDR3 protein. Of hundreds of thousands of distinct CDR3 sequences in the sample, around 8.3% were seen once. These records were also assigned to another study, of yellow fever vaccine responses in identical twins.

Sequencing input: PBMCs. Source of these receptors: a woman aged 18-29 years in good health. Both conserved end residues are part of each CDR3. A D gene is named only where the DNA matches it firmly. Clone size is not always given. Where it is, it says once, few, many or a class for expanded clones.

>NA|TRBJ2-7|few|TRBV3-1
TGTGCCAGCAGCCAAGGTGGATACTCCTACGAGCAGTACTTC
CASSQGGYSYEQYF
>TRBD1|TRBJ2-7|NA|TRBV29-1
TGCAGCGTCGCGGACAGGACCTACGAGCAGTACTTC
CSVADRTYEQYF
>NA|TRBJ2-7|few|TRBV6-1
TGTGCCAGCAGTCCGCGGGACTTTATCTCCGAGCAGTACTTC
CASSPRDFISEQYF
>TRBD2|TRBJ2-3|many|TRBV12-3/TRBV12-4
TGTGCCAGCACCTCCTTTACTAGCGGGAGCGCAGATACGCAGTATTTT
CASTSFTSGSADTQYF
>NA|TRBJ1-1|NA|TRBV12-3/TRBV12-4
TGTGCCAGCAGTGGGAGGCTGCGGGGGTGGACGAACACTGAAGCTTTCTTT
CASSGRLRGWTNTEAFF
>NA|TRBJ2-3|NA|TRBV7-2
TGTGCCAGCTCAAATGGGCTCGCCCTTCTCGCAGATACGCAGTATTTT
CASSNGLALLADTQYF
>TRBD1|TRBJ1-6|few|TRBV28
TGTGCCAGCCAAGGGGGCGCAACCTATAATTCACCCCTCCACTTT
CASQGGATYNSPLHF
>TRBD2|TRBJ2-7|few|TRBV6-2/TRBV6-3
TGTGCCAGCAGTTACGGGACTAGCGGGAGAACCTACGAGCAGTACTTC
CASSYGTSGRTYEQYF
>NA|TRBJ2-7|many|TRBV10-3
TGTGCCATCAGTGAATCCAGCAAGGCCGAGCAGTACTTC
CAISESSKAEQYF
>NA|TRBJ1-1|few|TRBV19
TGTGCCAGTAGTATTTCCGGAGGTAACACTGAAGCTTTCTTT
CASSISGGNTEAFF
>NA|TRBJ2-5|NA|TRBV11-3
TGTGCCAGCAGCTTATCACAGGGGGGGCAAGAGACCCAGTACTTC
CASSLSQGGQETQYF
>NA|TRBJ2-2|NA|TRBV20-1
TGCAGTGCTAGTTCCCTACAAAACCGAATGAACACCGGGGAGCTGTTTTTT
CSASSLQNRMNTGELFF
>NA|TRBJ2-5|many|TRBV5-1
TGCGCCAGCAGCTTGGGACAACTCCAAGAGACCCAGTACTTC
CASSLGQLQETQYF
>NA|TRBJ2-5|few|TRBV7-2
TGTGCCAGCAGCTTAGGCTCGGTCCCGGGGGAGACCCAGTACTTC
CASSLGSVPGETQYF
>NA|TRBJ2-5|few|TRBV29-1
TGCAGCTTCCTGGAGGGGGCGCTGGATGGGACCCAGTACTTC
CSFLEGALDGTQYF
>TRBD1|TRBJ1-1|few|TRBV29-1
TGCAGCGTTGACAGGGGGCTGGACACTGAAGCTTTCTTT
CSVDRGLDTEAFF
>TRBD2|TRBJ2-1|few|TRBV15
TGTGCCACCAGCAGATCAGCTAGCGGTTACAATGAGCAGTTCTTC
CATSRSASGYNEQFF
>NA|TRBJ2-5|NA|TRBV11-2
TGTGCCAGCAGCCGAAGCGGACTAACGTTTCAAGAGACCCAGTACTTC
CASSRSGLTFQETQYF
>NA|TRBJ1-2|NA|TRBV28
TGTGCCAGCAGTTTTCAGGTCATGTATGGCTACACCTTC
CASSFQVMYGYTF
>NA|TRBJ2-5|few|TRBV7-8
TGTGCCAGCAGCAATAACCAAGAGACCCAGTACTTC
CASSNNQETQYF
>TRBD2|TRBJ2-1|many|TRBV6-1
TGTGCCAGCAGCCTAGCGGGAGTACTCTACAATGAGCAGTTCTTC
CASSLAGVLYNEQFF
>NA|TRBJ2-3|few|TRBV5-1
TGCGCCAGCAGCTCTGAGGGTTTTTGGGCAGATACGCAGTATTTT
CASSSEGFWADTQYF
>TRBD1|TRBJ2-1|NA|TRBV20-1
TGCAGTGCTAGAGAATTGGGACAGGGGGGTTGGTATGAGCAGTTCTTC
CSARELGQGGWYEQFF
>TRBD1|TRBJ2-2|few|TRBV9
TGTGCCAGCAGCGGAAACCGGGACAGGGGGGCCACCGGGGAGCTGTTTTTT
CASSGNRDRGATGELFF
>NA|TRBJ2-7|many|TRBV19
TGTGCCAGTAGTCACCGACCTTCCCACGAGCAGTACTTC
CASSHRPSHEQYF
>TRBD2|TRBJ2-2|few|TRBV2
TGTGCCAGCAGTGTAATAGCGGGAGCAACCGGGGAGCTGTTTTTT
CASSVIAGATGELFF
>TRBD1|TRBJ2-1|NA|TRBV4-1
TGCGCCAGCAGCGCACGACAGGGAAGCTCCTACAATGAGCAGTTCTTC
CASSARQGSSYNEQFF